The 2 T cell receptor beta chains in this list originate from one sample, sequenced in a study of CD8 T cells in Susac syndrome. RNA in amounts of roughly 0.45 to 1 ug was reverse transcribed with random hexamers. TCRdb re-derived calls from the immunoSEQ multiplex PCR reads in MiXCR, one entry per CDR3 protein. The sample has about 120,000 distinct CDR3 sequences; under 95% are singletons. Sequenced: CD8+ T cells from PBMCs. All receptors come from a human donor in good health.

This clonotype was observed a few times. CDR3 region: CASIGGKQGLSGYTF. The CDR3 DNA sequence: TGTGCCAGCATAGGGGGGAAACAGGGATTAAGCGGCTACACCTTC. V is TRBV2 and J is TRBJ1-2, with D maybe TRBD1 (6 bases). The CDR3 length is 15 residues. CDR1 and CDR2 from the germline V gene are SNHLY and FYNNEI. V was trimmed by 7 bases and J by 8 bases, leaving 23 bases between them.

The rearrangement links TRBV7-3 to TRBJ1-4; 11 positions match TRBD1. Germline V gives CDR1 SGHTA, CDR2 FQGTGA. The ends lost 5 bases at V and 7 bases at J; junction bases unmatched: 6. This CDR3 region has 15 residues. Written as DNA, the CDR3 is TGTGCCAGCAGCGCTACCGGGACAGGGGGTGAAAAACTGTTTTTT. Translation: CASSATGTGGEKLFF.